These 9 T cell receptor beta chains were all obtained from the same sample, sequenced in a study of tumor-infiltrating lymphocytes in primary liver carcinoma. The researchers obtained blood RNA from unsorted whole blood and also extracted germline DNA. Priming with a constant-region primer yielded TCR beta cDNA from roughly 0.45 ug total RNA. What produced the TCR beta libraries was three nested multiplex PCR rounds using slightly modified ARM-PCR. A C-beta reverse primer was combined with TRBV1-TRBV30 forward primers in the first two PCR rounds, and each round had around 11 cycles. TCRdb reprocessed the multiplex PCR reads via MiXCR and lists one record per CDR3 protein. The repertoire consists of 150,000 to 200,000 distinct CDR3 sequences, with roughly three fifths occurring once and the leading ten covering 65% to 80%. Sequencing input: peripheral blood. The source of these receptors is a man aged 40-49 years with primary liver carcinoma and hepatitis B virus infection.

This clonotype was observed many times. The chain is built from TRBV12-5 and TRBJ2-7, with a weak D call TRBD2 (5 bases). Trimming cost V 8 bases and J 6 bases, with 11 bases left between them. The CDR3 sequence is 11 residues long. Germline V gene lookup returns CDR1 LGHNT and CDR2 FRNRAP. The CDR3 DNA follows: TGTGCTAGTCCCCCGGGGTCCGAGCAGTACTTC. Translating it yields CASPPGSEQYF.

V is TRBV24-1 and J is TRBJ2-3; 8 nucleotides match TRBD1. The CDR3 length is 16 residues. Per germline, CDR1 KGHDR and CDR2 SFDVKD. V lost 4 bases to trimming and J lost 4 bases; unmatched junction nucleotides: 9. CDR3 amino acids: CATSDPTGDEADTQYF. The CDR3, as DNA: TGTGCCACCAGTGACCCGACAGGGGACGAGGCAGATACGCAGTATTTT.

As for this clonotype: The conserved closing phenylalanine or tryptophan is absent in this CDR3, likely reflecting a read error. The chain is built from TRBV12-3 or TRBV12-4 and TRBJ1-2; no firm D call. V lost 9 bases to trimming and J lost 8 bases, with 16 bases between them. The CDR3 totals 12 residues. This CDR3 is CASSGIHGGYTI. In DNA, the CDR3 is TGTGCCAGTTCGGGAATTCACGGGGGCTACACCATC.

The chain couples TRBV28 to TRBJ1-1; TRBD1 is a possible D gene (5 bases). Deletions cut 7 bases from V and 1 base from J, with 16 bases between. Germline values: CDR1 MDHEN, CDR2 SYDVKM. The CDR3 totals 15 residues. The DNA of the CDR3 is TGTGCCAGCACCTCCCCCGGGACCCAGAACACTGAAGCTTTCTTT. Its translation is CASTSPGTQNTEAFF.

V is TRBV4-2 and J is TRBJ2-1, with D unclear. CDR3 length: 14 residues. V was shortened by 4 bases and J by 2 bases, with 9 bases between the two germline ends. The germline gives CDR1 LGHNA, CDR2 YNFKEQ. As DNA, the CDR3 is TGTGCCAGCAGCCCGATGGGGACCTACAATGAGCAGTTCTTC. It codes for CASSPMGTYNEQFF.

This clonotype has just one count. Germline and junction disagree at one end, which may indicate a read error. The gene calls are TRBV11-2 and TRBJ2-1; 9 nucleotides match TRBD2. From germline, CDR1 is SGHAT and CDR2 FQNNGV. The CDR3 runs 20 residues. CDR3 residues: CASGPKRGREGQISYNEQFF. The CDR3 nucleotides read TGTGCCAGCGGCCCCAAACGGGGGCGGGAGGGCCAAATTTCCTATAATGAGCAGTTCTTC.

This chain links TRBV4-1 with TRBJ2-7; perhaps TRBD2 as D (6 bases). CDR3 length: 15 amino acids. Germline-derived CDR1 and CDR2 are MGHRA and YSYEKL. V lost 3 bases to trimming and J lost 0 bases, with 12 bases between them. The CDR3 DNA sequence: TGCGCCAGCAGCCAGACTGGGACTCCCTCCTACGAGCAGTACTTC. This codes for CASSQTGTPSYEQYF.

Regarding this clonotype: Just one base apart from a much larger clone, this may be a read error. The chain carries TRBV29-1 and TRBJ2-5; no clear D gene. Germline V CDR1 and CDR2: SQVTM, ANQGSEA. V was pared by 4 bases and J by 5 bases, with 8 bases between. This CDR3 has 11 amino acids. CDR3 residues: CSVVVDETQYF. In DNA form, the CDR3 reads TGCAGCGTTGTGGTGGATGAGACCCAGTACTTC.

To note about this clonotype: The junction does not match germline at one end; this may be a read error. V and J are TRBV6-1 and TRBJ2-5; TRBD1 is a possible D gene (6 bases). The germline V gene encodes CDR1 MNHNS and CDR2 SASEGT. This CDR3 has 11 residues. The CDR3 spells CVSSTSGVQYF. The CDR3 DNA reads as TGTGTCAGCAGCACCTCAGGGGTCCAGTACTTC.